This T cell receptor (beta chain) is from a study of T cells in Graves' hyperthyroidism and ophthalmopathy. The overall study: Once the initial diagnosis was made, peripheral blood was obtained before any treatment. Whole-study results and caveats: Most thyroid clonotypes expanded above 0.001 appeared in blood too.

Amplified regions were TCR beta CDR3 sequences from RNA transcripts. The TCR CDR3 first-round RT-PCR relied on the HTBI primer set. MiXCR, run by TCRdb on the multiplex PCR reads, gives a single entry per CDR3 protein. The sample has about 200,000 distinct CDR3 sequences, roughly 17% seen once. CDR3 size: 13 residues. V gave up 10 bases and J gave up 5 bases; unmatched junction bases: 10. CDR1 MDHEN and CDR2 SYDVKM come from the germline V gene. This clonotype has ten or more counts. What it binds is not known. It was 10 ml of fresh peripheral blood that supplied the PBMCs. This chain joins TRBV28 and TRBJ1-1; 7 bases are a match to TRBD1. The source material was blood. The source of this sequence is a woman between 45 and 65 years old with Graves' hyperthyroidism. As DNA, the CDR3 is TGTGCCAACAAGGACAGGTCAAGTACTGAAGCTTTCTTT. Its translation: CANKDRSSTEAFF.